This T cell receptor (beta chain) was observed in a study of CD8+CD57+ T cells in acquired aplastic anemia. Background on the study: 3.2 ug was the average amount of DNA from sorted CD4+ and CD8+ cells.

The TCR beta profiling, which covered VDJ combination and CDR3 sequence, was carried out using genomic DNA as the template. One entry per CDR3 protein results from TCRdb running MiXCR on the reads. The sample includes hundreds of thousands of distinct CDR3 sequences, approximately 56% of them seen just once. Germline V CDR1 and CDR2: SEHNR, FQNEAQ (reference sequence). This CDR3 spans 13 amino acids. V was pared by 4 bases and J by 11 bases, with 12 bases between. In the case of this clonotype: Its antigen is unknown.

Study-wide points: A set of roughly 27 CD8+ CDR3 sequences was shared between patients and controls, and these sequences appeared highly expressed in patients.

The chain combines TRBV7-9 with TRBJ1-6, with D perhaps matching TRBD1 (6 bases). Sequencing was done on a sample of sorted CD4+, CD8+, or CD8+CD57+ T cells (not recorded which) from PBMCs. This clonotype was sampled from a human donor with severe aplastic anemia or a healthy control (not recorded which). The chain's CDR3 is CASSYRVGTPLHF. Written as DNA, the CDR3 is TGTGCCAGCAGCTACAGGGTGGGGACACCCCTCCACTTT. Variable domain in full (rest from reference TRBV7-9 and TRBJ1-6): DTGVSQNPRHKITKRGQNVTFRCDPISEHNRLYWYRQTLGQGPEFLTYFQNEAQLEKSRLLSDRFSAERPKGSFSTLEIQRTEQGDSAMYLCASSYRVGTPLHFGNGTRLTVT.